Below are 26 T cell receptor beta chains sequenced from a single sample in a study of shared clonotypes between healthy human individuals. Method: immunoSEQ multiplex PCR; TCRdb's copy keeps in-frame clones and lacks some. The sample holds under 300,000 clones, 60% to 70% seen once. The sample was memory CD4+ T cells sorted from blood. Specified subset: CD45RA-negative fraction. These receptors all stem from a man aged 25 to 40 in good health.

The chain employs TRBV19 and TRBJ1-3; D is possibly TRBD1 (6 bases). The CDR3 extends over 14 amino acids. V shed 8 bases and J shed 4 bases, with 15 bases lying between them. The germline V gene encodes CDR1 LNHDA and CDR2 SQIVND (reference sequence). CDR3 loop: CASGQSLGGNTIYF. CDR3 bases: TGTGCCAGTGGACAGAGCTTGGGCGGAAACACCATATATTTT. Full variable domain (outside the CDR3, taken from reference TRBV19 and TRBJ1-3): DGGITQSPKYLFRKEGQNVTLSCEQNLNHDAMYWYRQDPGQGLRLIYYSQIVNDFQKGDIAEGYSVSREKKESFPLTVTSAQKNPTAFYLCASGQSLGGNTIYFGEGSWLTVV.

V gene TRBV28 combines with J gene TRBJ2-7; no reliable D call. V was clipped by 7 bases and J by 7 bases, with 14 bases between them. CDR1 and CDR2 (germline): MDHEN, SYDVKM. The CDR3 has 12 residues. CDR3 amino acids: CASTNRYTEQYF. The CDR3 DNA is TGTGCCAGCACGAACCGTTACACGGAGCAGTACTTC.

Concerning this clone: Distinct nucleotide sequences in the sample also encode this CDR3. V is TRBV15 and J is TRBJ2-1; the match to TRBD1 covers 7 bases. The germline gives CDR1 LNHNV, CDR2 YYDKDF (reference sequence). CDR3 size: 15 residues. The ends lost 5 bases at V and 7 bases at J; junction bases unmatched: 11. DNA for the CDR3: TGTGCCACCAGCGGAAAACGACAGGGATCGAATGAGCAGTTCTTC. It specifies CATSGKRQGSNEQFF.

The V call is TRBV19, the J call TRBJ2-1, with TRBD2 identical over 9 bases. CDR3 length equals 14 residues. Per the germline V gene, CDR1 is LNHDA and CDR2 is SQIVND (reference sequence). V dropped 8 bases and J dropped 6; count of bases not matched to a gene: 8. The CDR3 DNA is TGTGCCAGTCGACGGACTAGCGTTTTCAATGAGCAGTTCTTC. This encodes CASRRTSVFNEQFF.

This clone has at least ten counts. V and J are TRBV7-8 and TRBJ2-7; no clear D gene. V was clipped by 7 bases and J by 1 base, with 11 bases between them. Germline-derived CDR1 and CDR2 are SGHVS and FQNEAQ. CDR3 size: 13 residues. This CDR3 reads CASTSRASYEQYF. In DNA, the CDR3 is TGTGCCAGCACCTCAAGGGCATCCTACGAGCAGTACTTC.

This clone was counted a few times. This chain links TRBV27 with TRBJ1-5; 8 nucleotides agree with TRBD1. The CDR3 spans 18 residues. CDR1 MNHEY and CDR2 SMNVEV come from the germline V gene (reference sequence). V trimming: 3 bases; J trimming: 0 bases; junction bases outside the gene matches: 10. CDR3 in amino acids: CASSFPRKGQDSNQPQHF. The CDR3 coding sequence is TGTGCCAGCAGTTTTCCCCGCAAGGGACAGGATAGCAATCAGCCCCAGCATTTT.

The J gene is TRBJ2-1, the V gene TRBV19; D ambiguous. There are 15 residues in the CDR3. Trimming removed 5 bases from V and 0 bases from J, with 11 bases in between. Germline V gene data show CDR1 as LNHDA and CDR2 as SQIVND (reference sequence). The CDR3: CASSPHITSYNEQFF. CDR3 DNA sequence: TGTGCCAGTAGTCCCCACATCACCTCCTACAATGAGCAGTTCTTC.

This clone was picked up many times. The CDR3 bases are TGTGCCAGCAGTAACGATCAGCCCCAGCATTTT. Protein sequence: CASSNDQPQHF. The chain combines TRBV6-1 with TRBJ1-5, with D unclear. Deletions cut 5 bases from V and 5 bases from J, with 4 bases between. The CDR3 length is 11 residues. Per the germline V gene, CDR1 is MNHNS and CDR2 is SASEGT.

The table lists this clone with a count of one. Here the CDR3 DNA reads TGTGCCTTTAAAACCAAGGGGCTTATCTCTGGAAACACCATATATTTT. This codes for CAFKTKGLISGNTIYF. The rearrangement uses TRBV30 and TRBJ1-3, with a possible D match to TRBD1 (5 bases). The CDR3 totals 16 residues. Between the trimmed V and J ends, which lost 7 bases and 0 bases, there was a span of 19 bases. The germline V gene encodes CDR1 GTSNPN and CDR2 SVGIG (reference sequence).

The V gene is TRBV11-3, the J gene TRBJ2-5; maybe TRBD2 (7 bases). In germline, CDR1 is SGHNT, CDR2 YENEEA. V lost 5 bases and J lost 4, with 11 bases in between. The CDR3 loop spans 13 amino acids. DNA of the CDR3: TGTGCCAGCAGCCCGGCGGGGGCAGAGACCCAGTACTTC. Translation: CASSPAGAETQYF.

The chain links TRBV5-5 to TRBJ2-1, with D hard to call. The V gene's germline CDR1 is SGHKS and CDR2 YYEKEE (reference sequence). The CDR3 extends over 12 amino acids. With 4 bases removed from V and 14 bases from J, the gap between germline ends came to 16 bases. The CDR3 region is CASSMQSASEFF. In DNA form, the CDR3 reads TGTGCCAGCAGCATGCAAAGTGCCAGTGAGTTCTTC.

V is TRBV19 and J is TRBJ1-5; 7 positions match TRBD1. After removal of 3 bases from V and 7 bases from J, the junction contained 12 bases not matched to a gene. The CDR3 loop spans 16 amino acids. The germline CDR1 and CDR2 sequences are LNHDA and SQIVND (reference sequence). This CDR3 reads CASSMVTGRDRQPQHF. The CDR3 DNA reads as TGTGCCAGTAGTATGGTGACAGGGCGGGACCGACAGCCCCAGCATTTT.

This chain uses TRBV27 with TRBJ2-7; tentative D call: TRBD1 (6 bases). Germline loops: CDR1 MNHEY, CDR2 SMNVEV (reference sequence). The V end lost 1 base, the J end lost 4 bases, and 14 bases lay between the germline ends. The CDR3 is made up of 15 amino acids. The CDR3 region is CASSLYQGLRYEQYF. Here the CDR3 DNA reads TGTGCCAGCAGTTTATACCAGGGGTTGAGGTACGAGCAGTACTTC.

This chain links TRBV19 with TRBJ1-1; D is perhaps TRBD1 (5 bases). CDR1 and CDR2 from the germline V gene are LNHDA and SQIVND (reference sequence). This CDR3 region has 15 residues. Trimming took off 2 bases at V and 4 bases at J, with 14 bases between the two ends. The CDR3 spells CASSIRGALGTEAFF. As DNA, the CDR3 is TGTGCCAGTAGTATAAGAGGGGCCCTGGGCACTGAAGCTTTCTTT.

This chain links TRBV11-2 with TRBJ2-5; 8 bases are shared with TRBD2. The CDR3 is made up of 14 amino acids. The germline V gene has CDR1 SGHAT and CDR2 FQNNGV. V dropped 1 base and J dropped 5; count of bases not matched to a gene: 3. CDR3 sequence reads: CASSLVGREETQYF. In nucleotides, the CDR3 is TGTGCCAGCAGCTTAGTCGGGAGGGAGGAGACCCAGTACTTC.

The chain couples TRBV18 to TRBJ2-1, with 9 bases that match TRBD2. The germline gives CDR1 KGHSH, CDR2 LQKENI. The CDR3 has 16 amino acids. After removal of 1 base from V and 9 bases from J, the junction contained 10 bases not matched to a gene. CDR3: CASSPQGLAGRGEQFF. CDR3 coding DNA: TGTGCCAGCTCACCACAAGGGCTAGCGGGGCGCGGTGAGCAGTTCTTC.

This clone was counted many times. J is TRBJ1-2 and V is TRBV7-9; D may be TRBD1 (6 bases). From germline, CDR1 is SEHNR and CDR2 FQNEAQ (reference sequence). The germline V and J ends were trimmed by 5 bases and 3 bases, with 10 bases remaining between them. The CDR3 sequence is 13 residues long. This CDR3 is CASSPDSYYGYTF. DNA for the CDR3: TGTGCCAGCAGCCCGGACAGCTACTATGGCTACACCTTC.

The chain employs TRBV6-5 and TRBJ1-1; D not resolved. The length of the CDR3 is 15 residues. CDR1 and CDR2 (germline): MNHEY, SVGAGI. Trimming left V 7 bases short and J 0 bases short, with 15 bases between. CDR3 sequence reads: CASIRSMAMNTEAFF. The CDR3 region has the DNA TGTGCCAGCATCCGCTCTATGGCGATGAACACTGAAGCTTTCTTT.

The gene calls are TRBV27 and TRBJ2-1; 15 bases align to TRBD2. Per the germline V gene, CDR1 is MNHEY and CDR2 is SMNVEV (reference sequence). V trimming: 5 bases; J trimming: 4 bases; junction bases outside the gene matches: 12. The CDR3 loop spans 19 amino acids. CDR3 nucleotides: TGTGCCAGCAGTCCCCCCCCCGGACTAGCGGGAGGGCGGTACAATGAGCAGTTCTTC. This gives the protein CASSPPPGLAGGRYNEQFF.

This chain joins TRBV27 and TRBJ2-4; 7 positions agree with TRBD2. This CDR3 comprises 16 residues. CDR1 and CDR2 (germline): MNHEY, SMNVEV (reference sequence). V trimming: 8 bases; J trimming: 1 base; junction bases outside the gene matches: 11. CDR3: CASSAGGSKAKNIQYF. CDR3 coding DNA: TGTGCCAGCTCGGCCGGGGGGTCGAAGGCCAAAAACATTCAGTACTTC.

This clone has a handful of counts. The chain uses TRBV13 and TRBJ2-7, with D possibly being TRBD1 (6 bases). Trimming took 6 bases from V and 9 from J, leaving 18 bases between them. Germline V lookup: CDR1 PRHDT, CDR2 FYEKMQ (reference sequence). This CDR3 comprises 13 residues. CDR3 sequence: CASSQGTGPSQYF. Here the CDR3 DNA reads TGTGCCAGCAGTCAGGGGACGGGGCCGTCGCAGTACTTC.

The CDR3 DNA reads as TGTGCCAGCAGTTTCGGGGTAATGGCAGATACGCAGTATTTT. Translating it yields CASSFGVMADTQYF. The V gene is TRBV28, the J gene TRBJ2-3; perhaps TRBD2 as D (5 bases). The V gene lost 3 bases and the J gene lost 4 bases, with 11 bases spanning the gap. Germline CDR1 reads MDHEN; CDR2 reads SYDVKM. The CDR3 is made up of 14 amino acids. The variable domain in full, with the rest retrieved from reference TRBV28 and TRBJ2-3, is DVKVTQSSRYLVKRTGEKVFLECVQDMDHENMFWYRQDPGLGLRLIYFSYDVKMKEKGDIPEGYSVSREKKERFSLILESASTNQTSMYLCASSFGVMADTQYFGPGTRLTVL.

This clone was counted only a few times. Written as DNA, the CDR3 is TGCGCCAGCAGAGCGACAATGAACACTGAAGCTTTCTTT. Encoded protein: CASRATMNTEAFF. The J gene is TRBJ1-1, the V gene TRBV10-1; D unclear. V was pared by 6 bases and J by 0 bases, with 8 bases between. The CDR3 length is 13 residues. Looked up from germline, CDR1 is WNHNN and CDR2 is SYGVQD (reference sequence).

This clone was seen only a few times. The V and J genes are TRBV2 and TRBJ1-2; D perhaps matches TRBD1 (5 bases). Germline V gene lookup returns CDR1 SNHLY and CDR2 FYNNEI. Deletions cut 5 bases from V and 7 bases from J, with 11 bases between. This CDR3 comprises 12 residues. The CDR3 sequence is CASSKGTAGYTF. The CDR3 DNA is TGTGCCAGCAGTAAAGGGACCGCTGGCTACACCTTC. The full variable domain, with the rest looked up from reference TRBV2 and TRBJ1-2, is EPEVTQTPSHQVTQMGQEVILRCVPISNHLYFYWYRQILGQKVEFLVSFYNNEISEKSEIFDDQFSVERPDGSNFTLKIRSTKLEDSAMYFCASSKGTAGYTFGSGTRLTVV.

The chain is built from TRBV5-1 and TRBJ1-5; no reliable D call. V was shortened by 0 bases and J by 4 bases, with 8 bases between the two germline ends. The CDR3 consists of 14 residues. Germline CDR1 reads SGHRS; CDR2 reads YFSETQ. This CDR3 reads CASSLAGENQPQHF. CDR3 sequence (DNA): TGCGCCAGCAGCTTGGCCGGGGAGAATCAGCCCCAGCATTTT.

V gene TRBV7-8 combines with J gene TRBJ1-2, with a possible D match to TRBD1 (6 bases). This CDR3 comprises 18 residues. V shed 2 bases and J shed 0 bases, with 19 bases lying between them. Germline V gene sequence: CDR1 SGHVS, CDR2 FQNEAQ. The CDR3 reads CASSLFGSGGLSNYGYTF. For the CDR3, the DNA is TGTGCCAGCAGCTTATTTGGGAGTGGGGGGCTCTCTAACTATGGCTACACCTTC.